This TCR beta chain was captured by sequencing in a study of blood T cells in healthy people across ages. The sample providers were healthy Caucasian people from Russia, aged about 6 to 95. This clonotype was picked up a small number of times. A J-beta primer mix and a sample-barcoded 5' primer were used in a second PCR of about 7 to 11 cycles. Tagging of each cDNA molecule was performed by a template-switch adaptor with 12 random nucleotides. TCRdb fed the 5' RACE reads into MiXCR, producing one record per CDR3 protein. The table shows more than 500,000 distinct CDR3 sequences, with about 26% occurring only once. CDR3 length: 16 amino acids.

The origin of this receptor is a woman in her 70s in good health. The chain joins TRBV21-1 to TRBJ2-5; no check of the table's D call, TRBD2, against the DNA was made. TRBV21-1 is marked as a pseudogene. The sample was blood. CDR3 nucleotide sequence: TGTGCCAGCAGCAAAGTCCCTAGCGGGGGAATGGAGACCCAGTACTTC. Translating it yields CASSKVPSGGMETQYF.